The 27 T cell receptor beta chains presented below share a single source sample, sequenced in a study of follicular helper T cells after annual influenza vaccination. Time point defined: 2014-2015 season, 7 days after vaccination. Here immunoSEQ multiplex PCR was the method, and the copy in TCRdb shows in-frame clones only, minus some. The table has around 1,400 clones, approximately 70% seen once. The material was CXCR5+ CD38+ circulating T follicular helper cells from blood, obtained 7 days after influenza vaccination. Subset described: circulating Tfh, non-naive CD4+CXCR5+PD-1+ (ICOS+CD38+ or ICOS-CD38-). These receptors all stem from an adult who received the influenza vaccine.

The chain combines TRBV9 with TRBJ2-2; 9 bases are shared with TRBD2. The germline CDR1 and CDR2 sequences are SGDLS and YYNGEE. This CDR3 has 16 amino acids. Trimming took 4 bases from V and 5 from J; bases not matched to a gene: 9. This chain's CDR3 is CASSPILTSGTGELFF. CDR3 DNA: TGTGCCAGCAGCCCCATTCTGACTAGCGGTACCGGGGAGCTGTTTTTT.

This clone was recorded a few times. The gene calls are TRBV10-1 and TRBJ1-4; D perhaps matches TRBD1 (6 bases). The CDR3 is 15 amino acids. Trimming took 6 bases from V and 3 from J, leaving 14 bases between them. Germline V gene sequence: CDR1 WNHNN, CDR2 SYGVQD (reference sequence). The CDR3 region is CASRTIGTSNEKLFF. DNA of the CDR3: TGCGCCAGCAGAACAATAGGGACATCTAATGAAAAACTGTTTTTT.

The CDR3 bases are TGTGCCAGCAGTTCCGCGGGGTTCCGGGACGGGGAGCTGTTTTTT. It translates to CASSSAGFRDGELFF. The chain employs TRBV27 and TRBJ2-2; TRBD2 is a possible D gene (6 bases). From germline, CDR1 is MNHEY and CDR2 SMNVEV (reference sequence). This CDR3 is 15 amino acids long. V was trimmed by 4 bases and J by 7 bases, leaving 16 bases between them.

This clone was counted between two and nine times. The chain combines TRBV9 with TRBJ1-5; D gene uncertain. The length of the CDR3 is 14 residues. Per the germline V gene, CDR1 is SGDLS and CDR2 is YYNGEE. Trimming removed 3 bases at V and 1 base at J, with 8 bases between. DNA for the CDR3: TGTGCCAGCAGCGCTGGACCGAGCAATCAGCCCCAGCATTTT. Translating it yields CASSAGPSNQPQHF.

The chain carries TRBV7-2 and TRBJ2-7; 8 bases agree with TRBD1. This CDR3 is built from 19 residues. Germline CDR1 reads SGHTA; CDR2 reads FQGNSA. J was trimmed by 0 bases and V by 2 bases; bases with no gene match: 15. CDR3 DNA sequence: TGTGCCAGCAGCTTAACCGCAGGGGGCTACGGAGGGAGCTCCTACGAGCAGTACTTC. This encodes CASSLTAGGYGGSSYEQYF.

The chain couples TRBV2 to TRBJ2-3, with D uncertain. V lost 6 bases and J lost 3, with 7 bases in between. The CDR3 consists of 12 residues. The germline V gene encodes CDR1 SNHLY and CDR2 FYNNEI. The CDR3 is CASRWETDTQYF. CDR3 coding DNA: TGTGCCAGCAGGTGGGAAACAGATACGCAGTATTTT.

The rearrangement uses TRBV19 and TRBJ2-1, with 7 bases identical to TRBD2. The germline V gene has CDR1 LNHDA and CDR2 SQIVND (reference sequence). V dropped 5 bases and J dropped 3; count of bases not matched to a gene: 19. This CDR3 comprises 19 residues. CDR3 protein: CASSAGRGVASGFYNEQFF. CDR3 DNA sequence: TGTGCCAGTAGTGCGGGACGGGGGGTTGCTAGCGGATTCTACAATGAGCAGTTCTTC.

The chain links TRBV28 to TRBJ1-1; 9 bases are a match to TRBD1. Germline assignment: CDR1 MDHEN and CDR2 SYDVKM. The CDR3 has 14 amino acids. The junction had 13 bases not matched to a gene; V was cut back by 5 bases and J by 12 bases. The CDR3 DNA follows: TGTGCCAGCAGTCCACCGGGGGACAGGGCGCAGCCTTTCTTT. It codes for CASSPPGDRAQPFF.

This clone was seen more than once but under ten times. The chain combines TRBV2 with TRBJ1-5; D ambiguous. From germline, CDR1 is SNHLY and CDR2 FYNNEI. Trimming shortened V by 3 bases and J by 4 bases, and 4 bases separated the two germline ends. This CDR3 has 12 residues. The CDR3 spells CASSESNQPQHF. CDR3 sequence (DNA): TGTGCCAGCAGTGAGTCTAATCAGCCCCAGCATTTT.

The chain joins TRBV30 to TRBJ2-7; 9 nucleotides align to TRBD1. CDR1 and CDR2 (germline): GTSNPN, SVGIG (reference sequence). This CDR3 has 15 amino acids. The V gene end was trimmed by 2 bases and the J gene end by 4 bases; junction bases not matched to a gene: 9. CDR3 in DNA: TGTGCCTGGAGTCCCGGGGGACAGGGACGTTACGAGCAGTACTTC. This codes for CAWSPGGQGRYEQYF.

The chain combines TRBV6-5 with TRBJ1-5; D gene unclear. V lost 2 bases and J 3 bases, leaving 8 bases between the germline ends. Germline-derived CDR1 and CDR2 are MNHEY and SVGAGI. The length of the CDR3 is 14 residues. The CDR3 DNA is TGTGCCAGCAGTTACCTCTTAAACAATCAGCCCCAGCATTTT. It translates to CASSYLLNNQPQHF.

The rearrangement links TRBV5-5 to TRBJ1-2, with TRBD1 as a possible D gene (6 bases). Germline assignment: CDR1 SGHKS and CDR2 YYEKEE (reference sequence). The CDR3 is 15 residues long. The V end lost 3 bases, the J end lost 5 bases, and 17 bases lay between the germline ends. CDR3 bases: TGTGCCAGCAGCTACCTCCTGGCAGGGGATTATGGCTACACCTTC. Translated: CASSYLLAGDYGYTF.

The chain combines TRBV7-2 with TRBJ2-3; D remains ambiguous. The CDR3 contains 15 residues. Germline V CDR1 and CDR2: SGHTA, FQGNSA. V was pared by 0 bases and J by 4 bases, with 11 bases between. The CDR3 region has the DNA TGTGCCAGCAGCTTAGCAGCCGGGCCCGCAGATACGCAGTATTTT. Encoded protein: CASSLAAGPADTQYF.

The chain has TRBV2 and TRBJ2-7; 10 nucleotides match TRBD1. Germline V CDR1 and CDR2: SNHLY, FYNNEI. The ends lost 4 bases at V and 2 bases at J; junction bases unmatched: 8. CDR3 length equals 16 residues. The CDR3 DNA reads TGTGCCAGCAGTGGACCCCCGGGACAGGGGACCTACGAGCAGTACTTC. Its translation is CASSGPPGQGTYEQYF.

The rearrangement joins TRBV6-1 to TRBJ2-4; tentatively, D is TRBD1 (5 bases). The V and J ends lost 0 bases and 7 bases respectively, with 16 bases between them. The germline CDR1 and CDR2 sequences are MNHNS and SASEGT. This CDR3 spans 16 amino acids. The CDR3 nucleotides are TGTGCCAGCAGTGAAGCTACAGGCACCTTTGGGAACATTCAGTACTTC. Translated: CASSEATGTFGNIQYF.

The chain recombines TRBV5-1 with TRBJ2-1; TRBD2 matches at 9 bases. The CDR3 totals 15 residues. Germline CDR1 is SGHRS and CDR2 is YFSETQ. V lost 10 bases and J lost 4; bases outside the gene matches: 12. The CDR3 is CARRRGAGGYNEQFF. Here the CDR3 DNA reads TGCGCCCGCCGCCGGGGGGCGGGGGGGTACAATGAGCAGTTCTTC.

This chain uses TRBV6-6 with TRBJ2-7; possible D gene TRBD2, 5 bases. CDR1 is MNHNY, CDR2 SVGAGI, per germline (reference sequence). V was cut by 4 bases and J by 0 bases, with 10 bases left in between. The CDR3 is 14 residues long. This CDR3 is CASSSRDSSYEQYF. CDR3 nucleotides: TGTGCCAGCAGTTCTCGGGATAGCTCCTACGAGCAGTACTTC.

This clone turned up a few times. The chain has TRBV27 and TRBJ2-7, with D perhaps TRBD2 (6 bases). This CDR3 is built from 14 residues. CDR1 MNHEY and CDR2 SMNVEV come from the germline V gene (reference sequence). V shed 1 base and J shed 2 bases, with 9 bases lying between them. DNA of the CDR3: TGTGCCAGCAGTTTATATCCGGGGGCCTACGAGCAGTACTTC. Translation: CASSLYPGAYEQYF.

V usage is TRBV6-5 and J usage is TRBJ2-7; no clear D gene. The CDR3 runs 15 residues. V lost 0 bases to trimming and J lost 5 bases, with 14 bases between them. CDR1 is MNHEY, CDR2 SVGAGI, per germline. This chain's CDR3 is CASSYSPRPSHEQYF. CDR3 DNA sequence: TGTGCCAGCAGTTACTCCCCTCGGCCGTCCCACGAGCAGTACTTC.

V usage is TRBV2 and J usage is TRBJ1-1; 7 positions agree with TRBD1. J gave up 5 bases and V 6 bases, and 6 bases lay outside the gene matches. The CDR3 has 13 residues. The germline V gene has CDR1 SNHLY and CDR2 FYNNEI. Written as DNA, the CDR3 is TGTGCCAGCAGGGACAGGAGGAGGACTGAAGCTTTCTTT. Residues: CASRDRRRTEAFF.

Written as DNA, the CDR3 is TGTGCCAGTAGTTATAAGGGAACCGCCTACGAGCAGTACTTC. It translates to CASSYKGTAYEQYF. The chain is built from TRBV19 and TRBJ2-7; D gene unclear. This CDR3 spans 14 amino acids. V was pared by 5 bases and J by 2 bases, with 13 bases between. Germline V gene data show CDR1 as LNHDA and CDR2 as SQIVND (reference sequence).

V usage is TRBV11-2 and J usage is TRBJ2-2; tentative D call: TRBD1 (6 bases). This CDR3 region has 13 residues. The germline CDR1 and CDR2 sequences are SGHAT and FQNNGV. V shed 2 bases and J shed 5 bases, with 6 bases lying between them. The CDR3 is CASSLQGTGELFF. The CDR3 DNA follows: TGTGCCAGCAGCTTACAGGGGACCGGGGAGCTGTTTTTT.

The rearrangement links TRBV29-1 to TRBJ2-7, with 7 bases aligning to TRBD1. J gave up 0 bases and V 6 bases, and 2 bases lay outside the gene matches. CDR3 length equals 12 residues. CDR1 is SQVTM, CDR2 ANQGSEA, per germline. For the CDR3, the DNA is TGCAGCGTCGGACAGGACTCCTACGAGCAGTACTTC. Amino acid sequence: CSVGQDSYEQYF.

The gene calls are TRBV21-1 and TRBJ2-7; the table's D call, TRBD1, was not checked against the DNA. TRBV21-1 is a pseudogene segment. The CDR3 totals 15 residues. DNA of the CDR3: TGTGCCAGCAGCAAAGCAAGACAGGGGACCTACGAGCAGTACTTC. This codes for CASSKARQGTYEQYF.

This rearrangement joins TRBV4-1 to TRBJ2-6; TRBD1 matches at 9 bases. V gave up 4 bases and J gave up 1 base; unmatched junction bases: 5. Germline-derived CDR1 and CDR2 are MGHRA and YSYEKL. This CDR3 contains 17 residues. As DNA, the CDR3 is TGCGCCAGCAGCCCGGGACAGGGAGTATCTGGGGCCAACGTCCTGACTTTC. It codes for CASSPGQGVSGANVLTF.

The chain uses TRBV5-6 and TRBJ1-2; D might be TRBD1 (6 bases). This CDR3 has 13 amino acids. CDR1 and CDR2 from the germline V gene are SGHDT and YYEEEE. V gave up 2 bases and J gave up 6 bases, with 11 bases separating them. This CDR3 reads CASSLRTDDGYTF. In DNA, the CDR3 is TGTGCCAGCAGCTTACGGACAGACGATGGCTACACCTTC. Full variable domain (rest looked up from reference TRBV5-6 and TRBJ1-2): DAGVTQSPTHLIKTRGQQVTLRCSPKSGHDTVSWYQQALGQGPQFIFQYYEEEERQRGNFPDRFSGHQFPNYSSELNVNALLLGDSALYLCASSLRTDDGYTFGSGTRLTVV.

V usage is TRBV28 and J usage is TRBJ1-5; unclear D gene. Germline lookup yields CDR1 MDHEN and CDR2 SYDVKM. V shed 8 bases and J shed 12 bases, with 8 bases lying between them. CDR3 length equals 9 residues. The CDR3 reads CASGFYQHF. In DNA, the CDR3 is TGTGCCAGCGGATTTTACCAGCATTTT.